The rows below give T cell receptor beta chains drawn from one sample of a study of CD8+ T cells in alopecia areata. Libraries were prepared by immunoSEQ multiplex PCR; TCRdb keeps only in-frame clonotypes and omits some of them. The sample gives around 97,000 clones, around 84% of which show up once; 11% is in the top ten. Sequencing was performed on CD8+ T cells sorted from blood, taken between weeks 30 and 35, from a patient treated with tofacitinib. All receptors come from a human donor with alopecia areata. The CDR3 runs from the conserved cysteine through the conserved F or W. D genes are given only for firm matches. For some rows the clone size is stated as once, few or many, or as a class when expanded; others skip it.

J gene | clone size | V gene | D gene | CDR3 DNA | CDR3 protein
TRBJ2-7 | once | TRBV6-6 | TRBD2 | TGTGCCAGCAGTGTACCGGGACTAGCCTACAACGAGCAGTACTTC | CASSVPGLAYNEQYF
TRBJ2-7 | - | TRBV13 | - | TGTGCCAGCAGCCTCGGGCTTGCGAGGGAGCAGTACTTC | CASSLGLAREQYF
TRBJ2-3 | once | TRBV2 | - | TGTGCCAGCAGTGACTGGGGGCAGAGCACAGATACGCAGTATTTT | CASSDWGQSTDTQYF
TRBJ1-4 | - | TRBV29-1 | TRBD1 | TGCAGCGTTGAAGATCCGCGGTCAGGGGGCGGACTGTTTTTT | CSVEDPRSGGGLFF
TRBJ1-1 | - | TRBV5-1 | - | TGCGCCAGCAAGGGGTATGACACTGAAGCTTTCTTT | CASKGYDTEAFF
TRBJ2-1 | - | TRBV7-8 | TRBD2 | TGTGCCAGCAGCCCAGGACTAGCGGGAGACAATGAGCAGTTCTTC | CASSPGLAGDNEQFF
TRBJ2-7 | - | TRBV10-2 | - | TGCGCCAGCAGTGAGGTCGGGAGCTCCTGGTGCTACGAGCAGTACTTC | CASSEVGSSWCYEQYF
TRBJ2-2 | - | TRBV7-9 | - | TGTGCCAGCAGCTATCCGGGACACCTGAACACCGGGGAGCTGTTTTTT | CASSYPGHLNTGELFF
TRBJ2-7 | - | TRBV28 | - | TGTGCCAGCAGCCCCCAGGTGTGGGACGAGCAGTACTTC | CASSPQVWDEQYF
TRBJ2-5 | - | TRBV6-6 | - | TGTGCCAGCAGTTACATGGGTCCGAGTGCGGAGACCCAGTACTTC | CASSYMGPSAETQYF
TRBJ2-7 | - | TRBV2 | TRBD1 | TGTGCCAGCAGTGATAGAGGGGGCGGGTACGAGCAGTACTTC | CASSDRGGGYEQYF
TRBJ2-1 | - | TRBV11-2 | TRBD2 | TGTGCCAGCAGCTTAATGGGACTAGCGGGACCGGATGAGCAGTTCTTC | CASSLMGLAGPDEQFF
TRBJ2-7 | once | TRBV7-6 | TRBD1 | TGTGCCAGCAGCTTTGACAGGGCCAACTACGAGCAGTACTTC | CASSFDRANYEQYF
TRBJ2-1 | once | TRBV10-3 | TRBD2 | TGTGCCATCAGTGAGTCGGGACTAGCGGGAGGGCCAGCCTACAATGAGCAGTTCTTC | CAISESGLAGGPAYNEQFF
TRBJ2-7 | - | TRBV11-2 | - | TGTGCCAGCAGCTTCAGCGGATCCTACGAGCAGTACTTC | CASSFSGSYEQYF
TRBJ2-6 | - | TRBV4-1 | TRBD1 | TGCGCCAGCAGCCACTTCCCGGGACAGATGTCGCGTGGGGCCAACGTCCTGACTTTC | CASSHFPGQMSRGANVLTF
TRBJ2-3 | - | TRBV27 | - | TGTGCCAGCAGTTTATCGGGGGTCACAGATACGCAGTATTTT | CASSLSGVTDTQYF
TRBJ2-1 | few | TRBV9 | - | TGTGCCAGCAGCCCCCAAGGGGATGAGCAGTTCTTC | CASSPQGDEQFF
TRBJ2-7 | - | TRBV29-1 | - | TGCAGCGTTGAACCATACAGGGAGGGGTCCTACGAGCAGTACTTC | CSVEPYREGSYEQYF
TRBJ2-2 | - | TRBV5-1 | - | TGCGCCAGTAGATCCAACACCGGGGAGCTGTTTTTT | CASRSNTGELFF
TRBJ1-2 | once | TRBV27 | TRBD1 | TGTGCCAGCAGTCGACCAGGGGGCTATGGCTACACCTTC | CASSRPGGYGYTF
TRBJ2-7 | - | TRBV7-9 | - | TGTGCCAGCAGCTTAGCGTGGAGCTCCCATAGGGAGCAGTACTTC | CASSLAWSSHREQYF
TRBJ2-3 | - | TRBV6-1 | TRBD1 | TGTGCCAGCACTTCGGGACAGGGCACAGATACGCAGTATTTT | CASTSGQGTDTQYF
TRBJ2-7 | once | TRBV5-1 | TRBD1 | TGCGCCAGCAGCCACGGGACAGACTCCTACGAGCAGTACTTC | CASSHGTDSYEQYF
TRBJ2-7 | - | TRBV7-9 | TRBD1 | TGTGCCAGCAGCAATCCGGGACAGGAGGAATACGAGCAGTACTTC | CASSNPGQEEYEQYF
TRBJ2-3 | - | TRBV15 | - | TGTGCCACCAGCAGTTCCGACAGTTATACGCAGTATTTT | CATSSSDSYTQYF
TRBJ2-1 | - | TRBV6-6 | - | TGTGCCAGCAGCGCAGACTATAACAATGAGCAGTTCTTC | CASSADYNNEQFF
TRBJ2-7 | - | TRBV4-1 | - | TGCGCCAGCAGCCATCTTCGCGAGCAGTACTTC | CASSHLREQYF
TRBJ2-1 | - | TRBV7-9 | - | TGTGCCAGCAGCAAGACAGGCTACAATGAGCAGTTCTTC | CASSKTGYNEQFF
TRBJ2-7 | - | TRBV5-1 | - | TGCGCCAGCAGCTTGGAGGTTAACGAGCAGTACTTC | CASSLEVNEQYF
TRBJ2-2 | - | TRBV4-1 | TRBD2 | TGCGCCAGCAGCCAAGTAGGGACTACTAACACCGGGGAGCTGTTTTTT | CASSQVGTTNTGELFF
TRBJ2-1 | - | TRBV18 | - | TGTGCCAGCTCACCAGCGGTCGTGTACAATGAGCAGTTCTTC | CASSPAVVYNEQFF